The rows below give T cell receptor beta chains drawn from one sample of a study of tumor and adjacent non-tumor tissue in lung cancer. One entry per CDR3 protein results from TCRdb running MiXCR on the multiplex PCR reads. The sample has 70,000 to 90,000 distinct CDR3 sequences, roughly 80% seen once. The source material was distant non-tumor lung tissue. These receptors were collected from a man aged 55 to 69 with non-small cell lung cancer. The CDR3 runs from the conserved cysteine through the conserved F or W. The order of the fields is J gene, V gene, D gene, clone size, CDR3 DNA, CDR3 protein. The D gene is left open where the match is weak. Not all rows give a size; the values are once, few, many and, for expanded clones, a class.

>TRBJ2-1|TRBV12-3/TRBV12-4|.|.
TGTGCCAACAGTTCCCCGGGACAAGGGGGTCCCAAGGCTGAGCAGTTCTTC
CANSSPGQGGPKAEQFF
>TRBJ1-1|TRBV19|TRBD1|.
TGTGCCAGTAGCCAGCAGGGGGCAATAGGTTTTGATGAAGCTTTATTT
CASSQQGAIGFDEALF
>TRBJ2-7|TRBV29-1|.|.
.
CTVGQGTHEQYF
>TRBJ1-5|TRBV28|.|.
TGTGCCAGCAGACCCCGCCGCGGGGCTGATCAGCCCCAGCATTTT
CASRPRRGADQPQHF
>TRBJ2-6|TRBV6-5|TRBD2|.
TGTGCCAGCAACCTAGCGGGAGCCAGCCCTGGGACCAACGTCCTGACTTTC
CASNLAGASPGTNVLTF
>TRBJ2-5|TRBV12-3/TRBV12-4|.|.
TGTGTCAGCAGTATCCCAGACAGCCAGAAGACCCAATACTTC
CVSSIPDSQKTQYF
>TRBJ1-3|TRBV11-2|TRBD1|medium-sized
TGTGCCAGCAGCGAACAGGGGTCGAGCTCTGGAAACACCATATATTTT
CASSEQGSSSGNTIYF
>TRBJ2-3|TRBV7-2|TRBD2|.
TGTGCCAACCGCCCCGCGGGACTAGCGGGAGCGGGGGATACGCAGTATTTT
CANRPAGLAGAGDTQYF
>TRBJ1-4|TRBV11-3|.|.
TGTACCAGCAGTTTACAGAGTCGCGAAAAACTGTTTTTT
CTSSLQSREKLFF
>TRBJ1-1|TRBV11-2|.|.
TGTATCAGCAGCTCAGTCGCGAGGGGCACTGAAGCTTTCTTT
CISSSVARGTEAFF